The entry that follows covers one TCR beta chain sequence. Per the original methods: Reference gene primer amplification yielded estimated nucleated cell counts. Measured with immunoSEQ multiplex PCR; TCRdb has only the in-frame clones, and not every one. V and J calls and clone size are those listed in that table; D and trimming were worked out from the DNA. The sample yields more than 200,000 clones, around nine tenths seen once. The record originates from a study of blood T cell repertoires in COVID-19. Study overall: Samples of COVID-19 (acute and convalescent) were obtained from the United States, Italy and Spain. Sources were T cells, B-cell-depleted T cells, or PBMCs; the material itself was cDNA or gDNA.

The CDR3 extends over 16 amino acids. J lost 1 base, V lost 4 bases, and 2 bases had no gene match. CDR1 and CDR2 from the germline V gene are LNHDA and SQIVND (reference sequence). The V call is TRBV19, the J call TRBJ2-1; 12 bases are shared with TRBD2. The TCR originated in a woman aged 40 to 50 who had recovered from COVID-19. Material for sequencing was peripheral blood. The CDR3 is CASSTGLAGSYNEQFF. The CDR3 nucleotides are TGTGCCAGTAGTACGGGACTAGCGGGTTCCTACAATGAGCAGTTCTTC.